The T cell receptor beta chain described here comes from a study of cytomegalovirus exposure and HLA in healthy donors. PCR involved 60 Vbeta and 13 Jbeta primers. Assay used: immunoSEQ multiplex PCR; TCRdb lists only in-frame clones, some missing. The sample lists about 140,000 clones, roughly 80% seen once, with 0.95% to 1.5% in the top ten. This CDR3 is built from 13 residues. CDR1 and CDR2 (germline): SNHLY, FYNNEI. Deletions cut 1 base from V and 10 bases from J, with 11 bases between. Specimen: PBMCs. This receptor was identified in a female donor in good health and CMV-seronegative. The V gene is TRBV2, the J gene TRBJ2-1; D is possibly TRBD1 (6 bases). CDR3: CASSEETRGEQFF. In DNA form, the CDR3 reads TGTGCCAGCAGTGAAGAAACAAGGGGGGAGCAGTTCTTC.